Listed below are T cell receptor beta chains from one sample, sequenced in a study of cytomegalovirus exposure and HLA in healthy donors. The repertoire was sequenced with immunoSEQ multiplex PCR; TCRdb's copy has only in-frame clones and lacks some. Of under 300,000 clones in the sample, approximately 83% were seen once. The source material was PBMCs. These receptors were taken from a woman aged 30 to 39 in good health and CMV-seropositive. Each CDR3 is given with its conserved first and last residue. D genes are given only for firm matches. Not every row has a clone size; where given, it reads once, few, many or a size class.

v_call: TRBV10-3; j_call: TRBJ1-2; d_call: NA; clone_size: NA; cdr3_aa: CAIAWGPHGYTF
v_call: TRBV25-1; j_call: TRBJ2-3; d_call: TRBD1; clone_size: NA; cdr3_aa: CASSYDRASTDTQYF
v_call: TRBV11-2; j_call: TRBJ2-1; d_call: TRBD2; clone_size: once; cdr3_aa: CASSSLQRGVYNEQFF
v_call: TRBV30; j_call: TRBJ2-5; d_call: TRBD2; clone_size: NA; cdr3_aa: CAWSQGTSGRLVLTQYF
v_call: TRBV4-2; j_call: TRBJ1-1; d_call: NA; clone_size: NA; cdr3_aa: CASSQVSGNVNTEAFF
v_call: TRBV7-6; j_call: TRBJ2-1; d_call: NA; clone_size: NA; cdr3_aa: CASSLGITVLNNEQFF
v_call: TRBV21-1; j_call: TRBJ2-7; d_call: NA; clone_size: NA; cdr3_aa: CASSPSRGRASGLNEQYF
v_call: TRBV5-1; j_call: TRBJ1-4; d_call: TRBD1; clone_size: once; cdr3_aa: CASSIGQGGEKLFF
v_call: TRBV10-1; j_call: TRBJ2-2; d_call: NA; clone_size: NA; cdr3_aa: CASSVSRAGELFF
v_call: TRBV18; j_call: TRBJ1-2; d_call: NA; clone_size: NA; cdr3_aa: CASSPSAAYGYTF
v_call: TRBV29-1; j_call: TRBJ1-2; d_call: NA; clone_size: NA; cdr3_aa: CSVSDTYGYTF